This entry is about one T cell receptor (beta chain). The antigen is undetermined. The sample originates from a study of cytomegalovirus exposure and HLA in healthy donors. Findings of the study overall: The study labeled 150 to 200 TCR beta chains cytomegalovirus-associated.

The CDR3 totals 15 residues. The V and J ends lost 3 bases and 5 bases respectively, with 17 bases between them. Germline-derived CDR1 and CDR2 are SGHAT and FQNNGV. Primers: 60 Vbeta forward and 13 Jbeta reverse. Assay used: immunoSEQ multiplex PCR; TCRdb lists only in-frame clones, some missing. The sample yields some 130,000 clones, 79% seen once. This TCR derives from a man aged 18 to 30 in good health and CMV-seronegative. This sequence joins TRBV11-2 and TRBJ2-7; TRBD2 might be the D (5 bases). Sequenced sample: PBMCs. The CDR3 region is CASSLRAEYSHEQYF. For the CDR3, the DNA is TGTGCCAGCAGCTTGCGGGCGGAATATAGCCACGAGCAGTACTTC.